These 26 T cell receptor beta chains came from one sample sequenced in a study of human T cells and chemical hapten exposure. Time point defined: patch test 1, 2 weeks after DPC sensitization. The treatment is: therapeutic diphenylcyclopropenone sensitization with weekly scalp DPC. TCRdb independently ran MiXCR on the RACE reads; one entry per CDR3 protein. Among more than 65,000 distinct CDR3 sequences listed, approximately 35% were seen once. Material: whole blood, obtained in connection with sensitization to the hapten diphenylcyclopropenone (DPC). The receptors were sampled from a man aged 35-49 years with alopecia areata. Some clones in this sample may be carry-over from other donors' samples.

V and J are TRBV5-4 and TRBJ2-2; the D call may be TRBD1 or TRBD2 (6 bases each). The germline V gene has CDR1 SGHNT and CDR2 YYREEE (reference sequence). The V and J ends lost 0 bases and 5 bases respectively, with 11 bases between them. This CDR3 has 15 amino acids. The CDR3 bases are TGTGCCAGCAGCTTGGCCGGAGGGGGTACCGGGGAGCTGTTTTTT. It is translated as CASSLAGGGTGELFF.

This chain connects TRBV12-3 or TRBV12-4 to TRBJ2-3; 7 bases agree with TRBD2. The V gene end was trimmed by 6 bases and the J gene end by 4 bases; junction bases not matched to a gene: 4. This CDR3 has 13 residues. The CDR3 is CASRGDYADTQYF. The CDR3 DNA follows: TGTGCCAGCAGGGGGGACTATGCAGATACGCAGTATTTT.

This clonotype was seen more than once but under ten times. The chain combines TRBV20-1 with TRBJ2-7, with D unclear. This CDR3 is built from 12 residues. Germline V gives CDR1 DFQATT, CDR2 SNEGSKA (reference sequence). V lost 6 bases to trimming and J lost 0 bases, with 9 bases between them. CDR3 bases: TGCAGTGCGCGCCCAGACTCCTACGAGCAGTACTTC. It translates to CSARPDSYEQYF.

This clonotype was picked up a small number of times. DNA of the CDR3: TGCGCCAGCAGCTTGTTATCCTCCTACGAGCAGTACTTC. Protein: CASSLLSSYEQYF. The gene calls are TRBV5-1 and TRBJ2-7; no definite D call. Trimming pared 1 base from V and 0 bases from J, leaving 5 bases between. CDR3 length equals 13 residues. The V gene's germline CDR1 is SGHRS and CDR2 YFSETQ.

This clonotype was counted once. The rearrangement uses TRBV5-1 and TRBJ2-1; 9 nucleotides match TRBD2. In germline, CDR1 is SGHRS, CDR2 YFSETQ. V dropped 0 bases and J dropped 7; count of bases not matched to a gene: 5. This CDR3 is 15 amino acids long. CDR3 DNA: TGCGCCAGCAGCTTGGTTTCTAGCGGGACGAATGAGCAGTTCTTC. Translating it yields CASSLVSSGTNEQFF.

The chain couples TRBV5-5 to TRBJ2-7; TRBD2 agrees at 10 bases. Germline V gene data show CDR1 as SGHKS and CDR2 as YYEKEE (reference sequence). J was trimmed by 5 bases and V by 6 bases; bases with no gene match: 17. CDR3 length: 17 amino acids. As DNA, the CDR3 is TGTGCCAGCAACCCCAGGGAACTAGCGGGAAGAAGTCACGAGCAGTACTTC. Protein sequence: CASNPRELAGRSHEQYF.

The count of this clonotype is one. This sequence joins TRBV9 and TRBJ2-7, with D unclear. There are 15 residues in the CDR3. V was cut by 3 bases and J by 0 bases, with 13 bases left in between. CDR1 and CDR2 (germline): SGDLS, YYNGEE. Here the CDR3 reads CASSAFEKNSYEQYF. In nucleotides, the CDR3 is TGTGCCAGCAGCGCGTTCGAAAAGAACTCCTACGAGCAGTACTTC. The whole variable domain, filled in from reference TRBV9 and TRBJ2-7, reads DSGVTQTPKHLITATGQRVTLRCSPRSGDLSVYWYQQSLDQGLQFLIQYYNGEERAKGNILERFSAQQFPDLHSELNLSSLELGDSALYFCASSAFEKNSYEQYFGPGTRLTVT.

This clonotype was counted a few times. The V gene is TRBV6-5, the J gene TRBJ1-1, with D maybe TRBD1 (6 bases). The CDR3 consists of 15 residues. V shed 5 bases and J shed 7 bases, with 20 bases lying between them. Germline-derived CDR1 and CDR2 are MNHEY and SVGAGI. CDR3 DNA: TGTGCCAGCAGTCGCTCAGGGGCGCGCGCAAATGAAGCTTTCTTT. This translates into CASSRSGARANEAFF.

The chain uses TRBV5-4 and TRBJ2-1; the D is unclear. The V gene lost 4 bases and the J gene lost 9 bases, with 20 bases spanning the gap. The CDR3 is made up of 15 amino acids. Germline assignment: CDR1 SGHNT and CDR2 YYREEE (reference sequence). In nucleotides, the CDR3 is TGTGCCAGCAGCCCCCCGTGGACCCCGGGCGGTGAGCAGTTCTTC. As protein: CASSPPWTPGGEQFF.

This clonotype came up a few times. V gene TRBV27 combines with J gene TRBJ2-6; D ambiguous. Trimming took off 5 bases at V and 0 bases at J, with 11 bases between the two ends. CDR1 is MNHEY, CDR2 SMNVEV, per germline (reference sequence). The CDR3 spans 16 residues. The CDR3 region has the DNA TGTGCCAGCAGTCCTTACGGGCGCTCTGGGGCCAACGTCCTGACTTTC. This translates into CASSPYGRSGANVLTF.

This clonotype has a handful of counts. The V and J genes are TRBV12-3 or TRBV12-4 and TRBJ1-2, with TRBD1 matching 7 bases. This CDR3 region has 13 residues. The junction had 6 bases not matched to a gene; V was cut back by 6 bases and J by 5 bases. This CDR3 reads CASRGTATYGYTF. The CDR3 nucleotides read TGTGCCAGCAGGGGGACAGCGACATATGGCTACACCTTC.

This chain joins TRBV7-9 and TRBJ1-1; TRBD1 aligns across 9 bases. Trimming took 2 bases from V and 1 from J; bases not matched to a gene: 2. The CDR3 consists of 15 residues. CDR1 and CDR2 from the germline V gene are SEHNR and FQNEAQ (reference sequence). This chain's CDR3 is CASSLSDRGNTEAFF. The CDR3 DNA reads TGTGCCAGCAGCTTATCGGACAGGGGGAACACTGAAGCTTTCTTT.

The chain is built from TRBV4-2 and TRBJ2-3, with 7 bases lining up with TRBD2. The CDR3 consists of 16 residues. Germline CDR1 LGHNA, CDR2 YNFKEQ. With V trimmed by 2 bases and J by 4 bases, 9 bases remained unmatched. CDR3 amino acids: CASSQTGGGSSDTQYF. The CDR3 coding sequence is TGTGCCAGCAGCCAAACTGGGGGGGGTTCGTCAGATACGCAGTATTTT.

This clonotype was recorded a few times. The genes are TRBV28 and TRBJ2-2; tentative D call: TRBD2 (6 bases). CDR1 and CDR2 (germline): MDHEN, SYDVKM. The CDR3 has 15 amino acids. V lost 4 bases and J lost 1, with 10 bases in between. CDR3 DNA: TGTGCCAGCAGTTCCTTTAGCGGGAACACCGGGGAGCTGTTTTTT. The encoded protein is CASSSFSGNTGELFF.

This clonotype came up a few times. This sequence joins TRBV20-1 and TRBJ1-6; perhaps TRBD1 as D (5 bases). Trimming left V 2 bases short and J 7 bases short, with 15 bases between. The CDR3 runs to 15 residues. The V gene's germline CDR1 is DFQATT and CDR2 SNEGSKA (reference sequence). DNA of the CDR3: TGCAGTGCTAGAATGCCGACGGGGCAGAATTCACCCCTCCACTTT. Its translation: CSARMPTGQNSPLHF.

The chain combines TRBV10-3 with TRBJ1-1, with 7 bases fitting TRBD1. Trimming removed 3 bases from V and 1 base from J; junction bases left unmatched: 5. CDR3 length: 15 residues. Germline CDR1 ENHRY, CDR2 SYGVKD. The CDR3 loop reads CAISDRGTANTEAFF. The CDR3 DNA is TGTGCCATCAGTGATAGGGGGACAGCGAACACTGAAGCTTTCTTT.

Here the CDR3 reads CASSQGTALYEQYF. Here the CDR3 DNA reads TGCGCCAGCAGCCAGGGGACGGCTCTCTACGAGCAGTACTTC. The chain is built from TRBV4-3 and TRBJ2-7; either TRBD1 or TRBD2 may supply D (5 bases each). The CDR3 extends over 14 amino acids. The ends were cut back, 3 bases at V and 3 bases at J, with 12 bases in the middle. CDR1 is LGHNA and CDR2 is YSLEER in the germline V gene.

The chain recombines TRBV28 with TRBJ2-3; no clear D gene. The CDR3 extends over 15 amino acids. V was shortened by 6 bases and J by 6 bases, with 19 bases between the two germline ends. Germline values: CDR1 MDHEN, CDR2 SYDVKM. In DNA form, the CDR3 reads TGTGCCAGCAGCCCGGGCGGTGGCAGGCCGGATACGCAGTATTTT. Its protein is CASSPGGGRPDTQYF.

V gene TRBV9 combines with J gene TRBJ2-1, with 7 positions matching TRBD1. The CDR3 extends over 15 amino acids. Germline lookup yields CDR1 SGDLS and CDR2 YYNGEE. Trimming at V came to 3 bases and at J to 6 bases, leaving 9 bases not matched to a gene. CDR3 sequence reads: CASSAETGFGNEQFF. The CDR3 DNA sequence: TGTGCCAGCAGCGCCGAGACAGGGTTTGGCAATGAGCAGTTCTTC.

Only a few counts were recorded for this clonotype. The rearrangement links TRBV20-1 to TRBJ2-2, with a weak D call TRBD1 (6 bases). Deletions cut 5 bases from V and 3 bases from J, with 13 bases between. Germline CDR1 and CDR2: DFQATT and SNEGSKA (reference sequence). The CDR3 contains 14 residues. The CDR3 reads CSAHRARDTGELFF. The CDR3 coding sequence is TGCAGTGCTCACAGGGCCAGAGACACCGGGGAGCTGTTTTTT.

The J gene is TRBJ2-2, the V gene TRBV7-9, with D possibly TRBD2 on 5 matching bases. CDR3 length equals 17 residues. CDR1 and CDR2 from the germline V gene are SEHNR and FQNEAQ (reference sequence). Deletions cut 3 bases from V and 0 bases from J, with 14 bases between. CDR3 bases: TGTGCCAGCAGCTTCCCTTCCGGGGTCGCGAACACCGGGGAGCTGTTTTTT. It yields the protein CASSFPSGVANTGELFF.

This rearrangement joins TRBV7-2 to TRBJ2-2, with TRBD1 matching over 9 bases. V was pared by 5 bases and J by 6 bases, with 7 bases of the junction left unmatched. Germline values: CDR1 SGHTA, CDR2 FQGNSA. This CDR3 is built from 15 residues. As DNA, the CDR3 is TGTGCCAGCAGCGGTGACAGGGGGGTTTCCGGGGAGCTGTTTTTT. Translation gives CASSGDRGVSGELFF.

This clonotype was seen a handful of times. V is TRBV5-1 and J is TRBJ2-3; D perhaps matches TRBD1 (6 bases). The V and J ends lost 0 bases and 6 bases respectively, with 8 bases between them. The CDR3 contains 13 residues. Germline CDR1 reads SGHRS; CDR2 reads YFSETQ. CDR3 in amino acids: CASSLGDKDTQYF. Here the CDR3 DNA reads TGCGCCAGCAGCTTGGGGGACAAGGATACGCAGTATTTT. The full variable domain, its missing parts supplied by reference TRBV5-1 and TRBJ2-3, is KAGVTQTPRYLIKTRGQQVTLSCSPISGHRSVSWYQQTPGQGLQFLFEYFSETQRNKGNFPGRFSGRQFSNSRSEMNVSTLELGDSALYLCASSLGDKDTQYFGPGTRLTVL.

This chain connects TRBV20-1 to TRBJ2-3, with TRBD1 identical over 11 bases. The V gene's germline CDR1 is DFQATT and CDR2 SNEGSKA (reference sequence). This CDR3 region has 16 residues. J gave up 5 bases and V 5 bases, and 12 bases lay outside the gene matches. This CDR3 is CSAAIPDRGREDTQYF. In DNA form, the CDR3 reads TGCAGTGCTGCAATTCCGGACAGGGGGCGCGAAGATACGCAGTATTTT.

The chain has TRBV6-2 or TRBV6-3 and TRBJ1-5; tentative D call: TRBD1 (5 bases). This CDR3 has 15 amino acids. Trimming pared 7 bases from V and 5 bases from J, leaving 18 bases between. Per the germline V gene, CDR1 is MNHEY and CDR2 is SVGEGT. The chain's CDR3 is CASTDRRDPYQPQHF. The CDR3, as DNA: TGTGCCAGCACCGATCGCAGGGATCCCTATCAGCCCCAGCATTTT.

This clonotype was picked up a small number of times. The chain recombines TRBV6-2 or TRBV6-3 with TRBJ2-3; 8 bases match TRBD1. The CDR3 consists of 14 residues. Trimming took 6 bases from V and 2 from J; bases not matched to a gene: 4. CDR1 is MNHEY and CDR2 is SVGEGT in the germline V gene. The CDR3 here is CASRRQGPTDTQYF. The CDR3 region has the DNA TGTGCCAGCAGACGACAGGGGCCCACAGATACGCAGTATTTT.